These 17 T cell receptor beta chains came from one sample sequenced in a study of shared clonotypes between healthy human individuals. This table comes from immunoSEQ multiplex PCR, and its TCRdb copy is limited to in-frame clones, with some not included. This sample has approximately 980,000 clones; roughly 72% occur once, and the top ten carry approximately 1.5%. What was sequenced was memory CD4+ T cells sorted from blood. The subset was: CD45RA-negative fraction. These receptors were taken from a man aged 18 to 29 in good health.

About this clone: Other DNA sequences of this sample code for an identical CDR3. The chain has TRBV27 and TRBJ2-7; D remains ambiguous. This CDR3 comprises 14 residues. Trimming shortened V by 0 bases and J by 1 base, and 7 bases separated the two germline ends. The germline CDR1 and CDR2 sequences are MNHEY and SMNVEV (reference sequence). CDR3 nucleotide sequence: TGTGCCAGCAGTTTATCGCCTTTGTCCTACGAGCAGTACTTC. This translates into CASSLSPLSYEQYF.

The chain combines TRBV10-3 with TRBJ2-1, with 9 bases that match TRBD2. Germline CDR1 is ENHRY and CDR2 is SYGVKD. V shed 6 bases, J shed 8 bases, and the junction held 5 bases outside the gene matches. The CDR3 loop spans 13 amino acids. CDR3 protein: CAISPSGEDEQFF. The CDR3 DNA follows: TGTGCCATCAGCCCTAGCGGGGAAGATGAGCAGTTCTTC.

This clone came up once. CDR3 nucleotide sequence: TGTGCCAGCAGCGCTCGGGGTGCGATGGATTCACCCCTCCACTTT. This gives the protein CASSARGAMDSPLHF. The chain combines TRBV7-9 with TRBJ1-6; the D is unclear. The germline gives CDR1 SEHNR, CDR2 FQNEAQ (reference sequence). The CDR3 runs to 15 residues. V was shortened by 5 bases and J by 8 bases, with 16 bases between the two germline ends. The full variable domain, its missing parts supplied by reference TRBV7-9 and TRBJ1-6, is DTGVSQNPRHKITKRGQNVTFRCDPISEHNRLYWYRQTLGQGPEFLTYFQNEAQLEKSRLLSDRFSAERPKGSFSTLEIQRTEQGDSAMYLCASSARGAMDSPLHFGNGTRLTVT.

To note about this clone: This may arise from a read error, as a much more abundant clone is one base away. Within the sample, other DNA sequences also encode this same CDR3. The chain links TRBV28 to TRBJ2-7; D is unresolved. The V gene's germline CDR1 is MDHEN and CDR2 SYDVKM. There are 11 residues in the CDR3. V lost 6 bases, J lost 4 bases, and 7 bases lay in between. CDR3 in amino acids: CASREGYEQYF. CDR3 DNA sequence: TGTGCCAGCAGGGAAGGTTACGAGCAGTACTTC. Filled out from reference TRBV28 and TRBJ2-7, the complete variable domain reads DVKVTQSSRYLVKRTGEKVFLECVQDMDHENMFWYRQDPGLGLRLIYFSYDVKMKEKGDIPEGYSVSREKKERFSLILESASTNQTSMYLCASREGYEQYFGPGTRLTVT.

The chain combines TRBV5-4 with TRBJ2-1, with 10 positions matching TRBD1. CDR3 length: 16 residues. The germline V gene has CDR1 SGHNT and CDR2 YYREEE (reference sequence). The V segment lost 4 bases and the J segment 7 bases; nucleotides outside the gene matches: 11. In nucleotides, the CDR3 is TGTGCCAGCAGCAATCGGACAGGGGGAAGGACGAATGAGCAGTTCTTC. Protein sequence: CASSNRTGGRTNEQFF.

The chain couples TRBV9 to TRBJ1-3; perhaps TRBD1 as D (5 bases). The CDR3 is made up of 14 amino acids. V was pared by 4 bases and J by 0 bases, with 8 bases between. Germline CDR1 is SGDLS and CDR2 is YYNGEE. The CDR3 loop reads CASSWGTSGNTIYF. CDR3 nucleotide sequence: TGTGCCAGCAGCTGGGGGACCTCTGGAAACACCATATATTTT.

This rearrangement joins TRBV5-4 to TRBJ2-7; D possibly uses TRBD1 or TRBD2 (5 bases each). Germline V CDR1 and CDR2: SGHNT, YYREEE (reference sequence). CDR3 length: 14 residues. Trimming pared 0 bases from V and 7 bases from J, leaving 14 bases between. In nucleotides, the CDR3 is TGTGCCAGCAGCTTGGAGGGAGCGTACAGGGAGCAGTACTTC. This encodes CASSLEGAYREQYF. Full variable domain (missing parts from reference TRBV5-4 and TRBJ2-7): ETGVTQSPTHLIKTRGQQVTLRCSSQSGHNTVSWYQQALGQGPQFIFQYYREEENGRGNFPPRFSGLQFPNYSSELNVNALELDDSALYLCASSLEGAYREQYFGPGTRLTVT.

The CDR3: CASSPGQLNEKLFF. CDR3 nucleotides: TGTGCCAGCAGCCCGGGACAGCTAAATGAAAAACTGTTTTTT. The gene calls are TRBV11-2 and TRBJ1-4, with TRBD1 matching 7 bases. After removal of 5 bases from V and 5 bases from J, the junction contained 5 bases not matched to a gene. The germline CDR1 and CDR2 sequences are SGHAT and FQNNGV. This CDR3 comprises 14 residues.

The gene calls are TRBV28 and TRBJ1-2; possibly TRBD1 for D (5 bases). From germline, CDR1 is MDHEN and CDR2 SYDVKM. Deletions cut 1 base from V and 4 bases from J, with 10 bases between. CDR3 length: 14 residues. CDR3 loop: CASSLSGSVYGYTF. In nucleotides, the CDR3 is TGTGCCAGCAGTTTATCAGGGTCCGTCTATGGCTACACCTTC.

The chain is built from TRBV7-2 and TRBJ2-5; 12 positions agree with TRBD2. This CDR3 has 17 amino acids. Trimming took 3 bases from V and 3 from J; bases not matched to a gene: 8. Germline V lookup: CDR1 SGHTA, CDR2 FQGNSA. CDR3 residues: CASSFHLAGGQKETQYF. CDR3 sequence (DNA): TGTGCCAGCAGCTTCCATCTAGCGGGAGGGCAGAAAGAGACCCAGTACTTC.

This chain connects TRBV30 to TRBJ2-1; 9 bases map to TRBD2. Germline values: CDR1 GTSNPN, CDR2 SVGIG (reference sequence). This CDR3 is built from 15 residues. V dropped 2 bases and J dropped 6; count of bases not matched to a gene: 8. The CDR3 coding sequence is TGTGCCTGGAGTTTCTTAGCGGGAGCGTCCAATGAGCAGTTCTTC. Its protein product is CAWSFLAGASNEQFF.

This clone was detected a few times. The CDR3 region is CASSVGGFWLGNTGELFF. CDR3 nucleotide sequence: TGTGCCAGCAGCGTAGGAGGTTTTTGGTTAGGGAACACCGGGGAGCTGTTTTTT. The chain joins TRBV9 to TRBJ2-2; D is unclear. V was shortened by 0 bases and J by 1 base, with 16 bases between the two germline ends. The CDR3 is 18 residues long. Germline lookup yields CDR1 SGDLS and CDR2 YYNGEE.

In regard to this clone: This specimen includes other DNA sequences encoding the same CDR3. The V gene is TRBV7-2, the J gene TRBJ2-3; D might be TRBD1 (6 bases). The CDR3 sequence is 15 residues long. Germline loops: CDR1 SGHTA, CDR2 FQGNSA. With 4 bases removed from V and 1 base from J, the gap between germline ends came to 12 bases. Written as DNA, the CDR3 is TGTGCCAGCAGCTCACGAGGGGGAGGCACAGATACGCAGTATTTT. As protein: CASSSRGGGTDTQYF.

The genes are TRBV6-5 and TRBJ1-2, with D maybe TRBD1 (6 bases). Germline loops: CDR1 MNHEY, CDR2 SVGAGI. The CDR3 extends over 13 amino acids. Trimming took off 7 bases at V and 5 bases at J, with 14 bases between the two ends. CDR3 coding DNA: TGTGCCAGCAACGAGCGGGGGGCATATGGCTACACCTTC. Its protein is CASNERGAYGYTF.

The sample holds one count of this clone. The chain carries TRBV7-6 and TRBJ2-7; 9 bases align to TRBD2. Germline V gene lookup returns CDR1 SGHVS and CDR2 FNYEAQ. The junction had 9 bases not matched to a gene; V was cut back by 1 base and J by 5 bases. CDR3 length: 16 residues. For the CDR3, the DNA is TGTGCCAGCAGCTTAGTAGGTAGCGGGAGAGGCCACGAGCAGTACTTC. It is translated as CASSLVGSGRGHEQYF.

The chain is built from TRBV30 and TRBJ2-5; no clear D gene. Germline CDR1 reads GTSNPN; CDR2 reads SVGIG (reference sequence). The CDR3 contains 13 residues. V dropped 2 bases and J dropped 0 bases, with 7 bases sitting between them. The CDR3 coding sequence is TGTGCCTGGAGTACGATGAACCAAGAGACCCAGTACTTC. Its protein product is CAWSTMNQETQYF.

The gene calls are TRBV5-6 and TRBJ1-2; D is uncertain. V was cut by 4 bases and J by 4 bases, with 14 bases left in between. Germline V gene data show CDR1 as SGHDT and CDR2 as YYEEEE. The CDR3 is 14 residues long. CDR3 in DNA: TGTGCCAGCAGCGGTACCGGAGGGTTCTATGGCTACACCTTC. Protein product: CASSGTGGFYGYTF.